This T cell receptor (beta chain) originates from a study of cytomegalovirus exposure and HLA in healthy donors. Findings and limits, study-wide: Later findings reportedly placed an Asian-associated ancestry cluster below the roughly 660-donor mean for N-insertions. Association of a missense DCLRE1C variant with TCR beta V- and J-gene trimming was reported in a later analysis.

PCR primers comprised 60 Vbeta and 13 Jbeta primers. Sequencing was performed with immunoSEQ multiplex PCR; in TCRdb, only in-frame clones are kept and a portion is missing. The table shows around 150,000 clones, with approximately 82% occurring only once. V lost 2 bases to trimming and J lost 8 bases, with 9 bases between them. The CDR3 has 12 amino acids. CDR1 is MDHEN and CDR2 is SYDVKM in the germline V gene. Healthy bone marrow donors formed the donor group. Worth noting for this clone: The target antigen is unknown.

Sequences were obtained from PBMCs. The TCR comes from a man between 18 and 35 years old in good health and CMV-seropositive. This chain uses TRBV28 with TRBJ1-1; maybe TRBD1 (6 bases). The DNA of the CDR3 is TGTGCCAGCAGTTTAGATGGGGGCGAAGCTTTCTTT. It yields the protein CASSLDGGEAFF.